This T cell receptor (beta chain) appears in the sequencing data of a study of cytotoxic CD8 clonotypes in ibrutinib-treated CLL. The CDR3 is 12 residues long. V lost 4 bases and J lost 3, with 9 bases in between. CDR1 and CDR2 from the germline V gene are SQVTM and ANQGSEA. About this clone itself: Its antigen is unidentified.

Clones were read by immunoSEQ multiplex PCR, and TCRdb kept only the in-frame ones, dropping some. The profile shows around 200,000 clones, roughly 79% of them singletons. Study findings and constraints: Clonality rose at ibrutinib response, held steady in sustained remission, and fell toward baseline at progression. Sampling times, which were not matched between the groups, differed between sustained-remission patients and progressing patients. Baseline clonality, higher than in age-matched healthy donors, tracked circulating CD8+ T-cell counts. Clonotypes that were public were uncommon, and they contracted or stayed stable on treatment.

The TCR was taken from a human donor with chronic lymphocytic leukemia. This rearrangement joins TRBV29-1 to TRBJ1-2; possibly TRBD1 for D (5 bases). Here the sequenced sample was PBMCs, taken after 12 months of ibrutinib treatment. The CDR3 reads CSVVRGDYGYTF. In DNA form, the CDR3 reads TGCAGCGTTGTTCGGGGGGACTATGGCTACACCTTC.